A single sample is the source of the 18 T cell receptor beta chains below, sequenced in a study of cytotoxic CD8 clonotypes in ibrutinib-treated CLL. The method was immunoSEQ multiplex PCR; TCRdb's version includes in-frame clones alone and lacks a portion of them. Of some 70,000 clones in the sample, just over 90% are singletons; the top ten hold approximately 3%. Source: PBMCs, taken after 12 months of ibrutinib treatment. The source is a human donor with chronic lymphocytic leukemia.

This chain connects TRBV7-3 to TRBJ1-1; perhaps TRBD1 as D (6 bases). Germline V CDR1 and CDR2: SGHTA, FQGTGA. The CDR3 loop spans 13 amino acids. Trimming cost V 5 bases and J 6 bases, with 13 bases left between them. As DNA, the CDR3 is TGTGCCAGCAGCCCCAAGGGGGGCGCTGAAGCTTTCTTT. Protein sequence: CASSPKGGAEAFF.

The chain carries TRBV19 and TRBJ2-1; 9 bases are a match to TRBD2. V lost 1 base to trimming and J lost 10 bases; unmatched junction nucleotides: 8. The V gene's germline CDR1 is LNHDA and CDR2 SQIVND (reference sequence). This CDR3 has 15 amino acids. CDR3 sequence: CASSIGRGRAWEQFF. DNA for the CDR3: TGTGCCAGTAGTATAGGTCGCGGGAGGGCCTGGGAGCAGTTCTTC.

The genes are TRBV9 and TRBJ2-3; D gene ambiguous. Trimming took 4 bases from V and 3 from J, leaving 6 bases between them. The CDR3 consists of 12 residues. Germline CDR1 reads SGDLS; CDR2 reads YYNGEE. The CDR3, as DNA: TGTGCCAGCAGCACTTTTACAGATACGCAGTATTTT. Amino acids: CASSTFTDTQYF.

The J gene is TRBJ1-6, the V gene TRBV28, with a weak D call TRBD1 (5 bases). This CDR3 is 19 amino acids long. Between the trimmed V and J ends, which lost 2 bases and 3 bases, there was a span of 20 bases. CDR1 is MDHEN and CDR2 is SYDVKM in the germline V gene. CDR3 loop: CASSLVGGGAIFYNSPLHF. The CDR3 nucleotides are TGTGCCAGCAGTTTAGTAGGAGGAGGGGCCATCTTCTATAATTCACCCCTCCACTTT.

The chain couples TRBV10-3 to TRBJ1-6; D gene uncertain. From germline, CDR1 is ENHRY and CDR2 SYGVKD. CDR3 size: 14 residues. V shed 0 bases and J shed 9 bases, with 9 bases lying between them. The CDR3 nucleotides are TGTGCCATCAGTGAGTCGGGAGACGGTTCACCCCTCCACTTT. It specifies CAISESGDGSPLHF.

This chain's CDR3 is CASSLISAKNIQYF. CDR3 nucleotide sequence: TGTGCCAGCAGTTTAATCTCCGCCAAAAACATTCAGTACTTC. This chain uses TRBV27 with TRBJ2-4; no firm D call. The germline gives CDR1 MNHEY, CDR2 SMNVEV (reference sequence). V dropped 2 bases and J dropped 1 base, with 6 bases sitting between them. The CDR3 has 14 residues.

This clone has a single count. This chain joins TRBV7-8 and TRBJ2-7; 8 bases line up with TRBD1. There are 14 residues in the CDR3. From germline, CDR1 is SGHVS and CDR2 FQNEAQ. The junction had 3 bases not matched to a gene; V was cut back by 0 bases and J by 5 bases. Written as DNA, the CDR3 is TGTGCCAGCAGCTTAGCGACAGGGGCCAACGAGCAGTACTTC. It codes for CASSLATGANEQYF.

The rearrangement links TRBV19 to TRBJ2-3, with D possibly matching TRBD2 (5 bases). V gave up 6 bases and J gave up 6 bases, with 19 bases separating them. Germline assignment: CDR1 LNHDA and CDR2 SQIVND (reference sequence). CDR3 length: 15 residues. The CDR3 coding sequence is TGTGCCAGTAGCACGACTACGGGTAGGGTGGATACGCAGTATTTT. Translation gives CASSTTTGRVDTQYF.

The chain carries TRBV9 and TRBJ1-3, with D maybe TRBD1 (5 bases). The V end was cut by 7 bases, the J end by 0 bases, with 14 bases between. Germline loops: CDR1 SGDLS, CDR2 YYNGEE. The CDR3 has 15 amino acids. The DNA for the CDR3 is TGTGCCAGCGGGAGGGACGGGTTCTCTGGAAACACCATATATTTT. It yields the protein CASGRDGFSGNTIYF.

This rearrangement joins TRBV30 to TRBJ1-1; 9 bases are a match to TRBD1. Germline CDR1 and CDR2: GTSNPN and SVGIG (reference sequence). CDR3 length: 14 amino acids. The junction had 4 bases not matched to a gene; V was cut back by 3 bases and J by 2 bases. CDR3 DNA: TGTGCCTGGAGGAACAGGGGGCGAAACACTGAAGCTTTCTTT. This translates into CAWRNRGRNTEAFF.

The genes are TRBV1 and TRBJ2-7; the table's D call of TRBD2 was not tested on the DNA. TRBV1 is a pseudogene segment. The CDR3 runs to 17 residues. The CDR3 protein is CTSSQLAAVPFTGEQYF. The CDR3 DNA reads TGCACCAGCAGCCAACTAGCGGCTGTTCCTTTCACGGGCGAGCAGTACTTC.

This sequence joins TRBV6-5 and TRBJ2-7; TRBD2 might be the D (5 bases). CDR1 is MNHEY, CDR2 SVGAGI, per germline. The CDR3 loop spans 16 amino acids. Trimming left V 2 bases short and J 0 bases short, with 14 bases between. The CDR3 here is CASSYRLSRSSYEQYF. The CDR3 DNA reads TGTGCCAGCAGTTACAGACTATCAAGGAGCTCCTACGAGCAGTACTTC.

The gene calls are TRBV5-1 and TRBJ2-7, with D hard to call. From germline, CDR1 is SGHRS and CDR2 YFSETQ. This CDR3 comprises 16 residues. V dropped 2 bases and J dropped 2 bases, with 17 bases sitting between them. The CDR3 bases are TGCGCCAGCAGCTTTATAGGCCAAAGGGCTACCTACGAGCAGTACTTC. It yields the protein CASSFIGQRATYEQYF.

This clone was seen once. The chain has TRBV4-1 and TRBJ2-7, with TRBD2 matching 9 bases. The CDR3 is 18 residues long. V dropped 1 base and J dropped 4; count of bases not matched to a gene: 14. The germline V gene encodes CDR1 MGHRA and CDR2 YSYEKL. CDR3 amino acids: CASSQGLPTGGRGYEQYF. CDR3 nucleotides: TGCGCCAGCAGCCAAGGTCTCCCGACGGGCGGGAGGGGGTACGAGCAGTACTTC.

The chain joins TRBV9 to TRBJ2-7, with 9 bases aligning to TRBD2. Germline V CDR1 and CDR2: SGDLS, YYNGEE. The CDR3 has 14 residues. Germline trimming cut 4 bases from V and 2 bases from J; bases unmatched to any gene: 4. The CDR3 region has the DNA TGTGCCAGCAGCCCTAGCGGGGAGACCTACGAGCAGTACTTC. Its protein is CASSPSGETYEQYF.

The chain carries TRBV4-2 and TRBJ1-5; 9 bases agree with TRBD1. The junction had 9 bases not matched to a gene; V was cut back by 4 bases and J by 5 bases. Germline CDR1 and CDR2: LGHNA and YNFKEQ. This CDR3 has 16 residues. CDR3: CASSRGTGFLYQPQHF. CDR3 coding DNA: TGTGCCAGCAGCCGAGGGACAGGGTTTCTTTATCAGCCCCAGCATTTT.

The chain uses TRBV5-1 and TRBJ2-7; 8 bases match TRBD2. The CDR3 has 15 residues. The V gene end was trimmed by 0 bases and the J gene end by 2 bases; junction bases not matched to a gene: 4. The germline gives CDR1 SGHRS, CDR2 YFSETQ. CDR3 in DNA: TGCGCCAGCAGCTTGGTCCCGGGAGGGCCCTACGAGCAGTACTTC. As protein: CASSLVPGGPYEQYF.

This rearrangement joins TRBV19 to TRBJ2-3; D is ambiguous. V lost 5 bases and J lost 5, with 8 bases in between. This CDR3 is built from 12 residues. CDR1 LNHDA and CDR2 SQIVND come from the germline V gene (reference sequence). The chain's CDR3 is CASSLEGDTQYF. In nucleotides, the CDR3 is TGTGCCAGTAGTCTCGAAGGAGATACGCAGTATTTT.